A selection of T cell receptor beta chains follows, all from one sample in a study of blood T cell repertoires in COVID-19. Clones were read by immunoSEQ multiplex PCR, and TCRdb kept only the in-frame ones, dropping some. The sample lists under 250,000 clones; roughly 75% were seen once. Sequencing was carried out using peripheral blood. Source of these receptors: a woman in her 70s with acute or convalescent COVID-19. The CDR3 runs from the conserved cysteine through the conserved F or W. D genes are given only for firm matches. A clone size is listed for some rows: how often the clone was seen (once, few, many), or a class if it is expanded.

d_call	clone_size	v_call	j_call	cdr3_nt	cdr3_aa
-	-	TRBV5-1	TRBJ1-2	TGCGCCAGCAGCCAAGACAGCGAATACTATGGCTACACCTTC	CASSQDSEYYGYTF
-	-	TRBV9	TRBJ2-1	TGTGCCAGCGGAGACCCACGGAAGGAGAAGTTATCCTACAATGAGCAGTTCTTC	CASGDPRKEKLSYNEQFF
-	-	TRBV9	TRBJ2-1	TGTGCCAGCAGCTCACGCGGCAGCGGGACAGGACTATACAATGAGCAGTTCTTC	CASSSRGSGTGLYNEQFF
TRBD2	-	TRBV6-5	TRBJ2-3	TGTGCCAGCAAGGCGGAGCGGGGGGCAGGGGATACGCAGTATTTT	CASKAERGAGDTQYF
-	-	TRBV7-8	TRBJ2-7	TGTGCCAGCAGCAACCAGGGGACCGAGCAGTACTTC	CASSNQGTEQYF
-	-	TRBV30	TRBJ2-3	TGTGCCTGGAAACTCAGGGGAACAGATACGCAGTATTTT	CAWKLRGTDTQYF
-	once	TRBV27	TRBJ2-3	TGTGCCAGCAGTTTGGCACAGGGAGGCACAGATACGCAGTATTTT	CASSLAQGGTDTQYF
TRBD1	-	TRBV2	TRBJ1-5	TGTGCCAGCAGTGATTTTATGACAGGGAGAGACAATCAGCCCCAGCATTTT	CASSDFMTGRDNQPQHF
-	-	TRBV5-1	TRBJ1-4	TGCGCCAGCAGCTTGGATGCCGGTGATAATGAAAAACTGTTTTTT	CASSLDAGDNEKLFF
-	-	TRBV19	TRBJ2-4	TGTGCCAGTAGTATGACAGGCCTAGCCAAAAACATTCAGTACTTC	CASSMTGLAKNIQYF
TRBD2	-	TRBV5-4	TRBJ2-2	TGTGCCAGCGGACTAGCGGCGGTCACCGGGGAGCTGTTTTTT	CASGLAAVTGELFF
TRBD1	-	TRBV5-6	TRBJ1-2	TGTGCCAGCAGCCGGACCGGACAGGAGTTCTATGGCTACACCTTC	CASSRTGQEFYGYTF
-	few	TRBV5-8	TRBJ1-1	TGTGCCAGCAGCGCATGGGGCCGAAGTGCCACTGAAGCTTTCTTT	CASSAWGRSATEAFF
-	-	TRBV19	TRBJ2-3	TGTGCCAGTAGTATCACGCAGGGATTTTCAGATACGCAGTATTTT	CASSITQGFSDTQYF
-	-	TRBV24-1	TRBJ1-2	TGTGCCACCAGCACCCGGACACCCTATGGCTACACCTTC	CATSTRTPYGYTF
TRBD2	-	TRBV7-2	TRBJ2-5	TGTGCCAGCAGCTTCGGGACTAGCGGGGGGCAAGAGACCCAGTACTTC	CASSFGTSGGQETQYF
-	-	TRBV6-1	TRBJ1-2	TGTGCCAGCAGTGAACCCGAGGGCCTTTGGGGCTACACCTTC	CASSEPEGLWGYTF
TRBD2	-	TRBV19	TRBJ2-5	TGTGCCAGTACTTCTAGCGGGGGGCTGGAGACCCAGTACTTC	CASTSSGGLETQYF
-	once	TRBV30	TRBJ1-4	TGTGCCTGGAGTGTAATAGGTGGGGAGAAACTGTTTTTT	CAWSVIGGEKLFF
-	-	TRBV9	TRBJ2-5	TGTGCCAGCAGCGTAGATCCTCGGGAGACCCAGTACTTC	CASSVDPRETQYF
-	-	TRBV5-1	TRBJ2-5	TGCGCCAGCAGGCGTGACACACAAGAGACCCAGTACTTC	CASRRDTQETQYF
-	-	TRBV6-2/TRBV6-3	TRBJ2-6	TGTGCCAGCAGTTACTCACAAGTCTGGGCCAACGTCCTGACTTTC	CASSYSQVWANVLTF
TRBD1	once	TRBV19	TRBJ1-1	TGTGCCAGTAGTATAGAGCCCGGACAGGTGAACACTGAAGCTTTCTTT	CASSIEPGQVNTEAFF
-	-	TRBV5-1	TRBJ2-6	TGCGCCAGCAGCGTCCCACATCTCTCTGGGGCCAACGTCCTGACTTTC	CASSVPHLSGANVLTF
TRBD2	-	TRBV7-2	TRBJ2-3	TGTGCCAGCAGCTTCCAGTGGGGGGGGACAGATACGCAGTATTTT	CASSFQWGGTDTQYF
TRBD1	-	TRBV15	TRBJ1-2	TGTGCCACCAGCAGAGACAGCGAGGGGGCGAGCGTCTTC	CATSRDSEGASVF
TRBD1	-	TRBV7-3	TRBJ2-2	TGTGCCAGCAGCTGGGACAGGGGCTTCGGGGAGCTGTTTTTT	CASSWDRGFGELFF
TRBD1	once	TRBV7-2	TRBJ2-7	TGTGCCAGCAGCAGGGACAGCTCCTACGAGCAGTACTTC	CASSRDSSYEQYF